A selection of T cell receptor beta chains follows, all from one sample in a study of T cell responses to AZD1222 COVID-19 vaccine. Sequencing was performed with immunoSEQ multiplex PCR; in TCRdb, only in-frame clones are kept and a portion is missing. The table includes 130,000 to 150,000 clones, 80% to 95% detected once. The input for sequencing was peripheral blood, taken on day 0 of AZD1222 vaccination. These receptor sequences come from an adult in good health. The CDR3 runs from the conserved cysteine through the conserved F or W. The order of the fields is D gene, CDR3 length, clone size, J gene, V gene, CDR3 DNA, CDR3 protein. The D gene is left open where the match is weak. Clone size is given for some rows only: seen once, a few or many times, or a class if the clone is expanded.

>NA|15|few|TRBJ2-3|TRBV5-4
TGTGCCGGGGGATCTAGCCGAACCGAAACAGATACGCAGTATTTT
CAGGSSRTETDTQYF
>TRBD2|16|once|TRBJ2-3|TRBV5-1
TGCGCCAGCAGCTCAATAGCGGGAGGGGGCACAGATACGCAGTATTTT
CASSSIAGGGTDTQYF
>NA|17|once|TRBJ2-4|TRBV5-1
TGCGCCAGCAGCTTGGACGCAGGGCTGGGAGCCAAAAACATTCAGTACTTC
CASSLDAGLGAKNIQYF
>NA|16|NA|TRBJ2-2|TRBV2
TGTGCCAGCAGTGAAGCGGTAGCGGCCGGCACCGGGGAGCTGTTTTTT
CASSEAVAAGTGELFF
>NA|16|NA|TRBJ2-2|TRBV9
TGTGCCAGCAGCGTAGGGGGAACTGCGAACACCGGGGAGCTGTTTTTT
CASSVGGTANTGELFF
>NA|12|NA|TRBJ1-1|TRBV6-5
TGTGCCAGCAGCCTTACAGGGTCTGAAGCTTTCTTT
CASSLTGSEAFF
>NA|13|NA|TRBJ1-3|TRBV19
TGTGCCAGTAGCCAGGGGTCCGGAAACACCATATATTTT
CASSQGSGNTIYF
>TRBD2|15|NA|TRBJ2-7|TRBV9
TGTGCCAGCAGCGTAGGAGCTAGCGGGAGCCACGAGCAGTACTTC
CASSVGASGSHEQYF
>TRBD2|15|few|TRBJ2-1|TRBV28
TGTGCCAGCAGCCCCCCGACTAGCGGGGTTGAAGGAATGTTCTTC
CASSPPTSGVEGMFF
>NA|11|NA|TRBJ2-7|TRBV5-1
TGCGCCAGCAGCTCTAGCTACGAGCAGTACTTC
CASSSSYEQYF
>TRBD1|12|NA|TRBJ2-1|TRBV19
TGTGCCAGTAGTACGGTAGACAGGGTAGAGTTCTTC
CASSTVDRVEFF
>TRBD1|13|NA|TRBJ2-5|TRBV2
TGTGCCAGGACACAGGGGGCGGAAGAGACCCAGTACTTC
CARTQGAEETQYF
>TRBD1|14|NA|TRBJ2-3|TRBV20-1
TGCAGTGCTAGTCGGGACAGGAGTACAGATACGCAGTATTTT
CSASRDRSTDTQYF
>NA|11|NA|TRBJ2-7|TRBV2
TGTGCCAGCACTGGGAGCTACGAGCAGTACTTC
CASTGSYEQYF
>NA|15|NA|TRBJ1-1|TRBV5-1
TGCGCCAGCAGCTTGGCCAGAGGGTTAGTCACTGAAGCTTTCTTT
CASSLARGLVTEAFF
>TRBD1|14|NA|TRBJ1-5|TRBV5-6
TGTGCCAGCAGCTCAGACAGGGGAGGCCAGCCCCAGCATTTT
CASSSDRGGQPQHF
>NA|11|NA|TRBJ2-7|TRBV14
TGTGCCAGCAGCATCACTTACGAGCAGTACTTC
CASSITYEQYF
>TRBD1|16|NA|TRBJ2-3|TRBV5-6
TGTGCCAGCAGCCGATTGGGGCAGGGGGCCGGAGATACGCAGTATTTT
CASSRLGQGAGDTQYF
>TRBD1|14|NA|TRBJ1-5|TRBV6-5
TGTGCCAGCAGTCCCGGGACAGGGTATCAGCCCCAGCATTTT
CASSPGTGYQPQHF
>NA|13|NA|TRBJ2-2|TRBV19
TGTGCCAGTAGTATCGGGGGGCCCGGGGAGCTGTTTTTT
CASSIGGPGELFF
>TRBD2|13|NA|TRBJ2-1|TRBV28
TGTGCCACCTCCCAGAGCGGGAGGAGTGAGCAGTTCTTC
CATSQSGRSEQFF
>NA|11|NA|TRBJ2-3|TRBV5-1
TGCGCCAGCAGCTTGTTCGGGAGTCAGTATTTT
CASSLFGSQYF
>TRBD1|15|NA|TRBJ2-7|TRBV5-1
TGCGCCAGCAGCCGCGGGACAGGGGCTTCCCTCGAGCAGTACTTC
CASSRGTGASLEQYF
>TRBD1|13|NA|TRBJ1-5|TRBV29-1
TGCAGCGTTGGAGAGGGACAGGGTAGGGCCCAGCATTTT
CSVGEGQGRAQHF
>NA|13|few|TRBJ1-1|TRBV7-9
TGTGCCAGCAGCTTAGAAACAGCCACTGAAGCTTTCTTT
CASSLETATEAFF
>TRBD1|15|NA|TRBJ2-2|TRBV5-1
TGCGCCAGCAGCGCGTCACAGGGGGCGTCCGGGGAGCTGTTTTTT
CASSASQGASGELFF
>TRBD2|16|NA|TRBJ2-5|TRBV11-2
TGTGCCAGCAGCCGCGTAACCGGGACTATCCAAGAGACCCAGTACTTC
CASSRVTGTIQETQYF
>NA|15|NA|TRBJ1-2|TRBV6-5
TGTGCCAGCAGTCGCCCAGACCCTCAGCACTATGGCTACACCTTC
CASSRPDPQHYGYTF
>TRBD1|13|NA|TRBJ2-7|TRBV7-9
TGTGCCAGCGTCTTCGCAGGGGGTGGTGAGCAGTACTTC
CASVFAGGGEQYF